This TCR beta chain was documented in a study of T cell responses to AZD1222 COVID-19 vaccine. Whole-study results and caveats: In all cases, repertoires were sampled only after the peak T cell response.

As concerns this clone: Antigen specificity is unknown.

This table comes from immunoSEQ multiplex PCR, and its TCRdb copy is limited to in-frame clones, with some not included. The top ten hold about 3.8% of the sample, which has 120,000 to 150,000 clones, 75% to 85% seen once. Germline V gives CDR1 LNHDA, CDR2 SQIVND (reference sequence). V was cut by 6 bases and J by 6 bases, with 20 bases left in between. The CDR3 has 15 residues. The sequence was collected from an adult in good health. This sequence joins TRBV19 and TRBJ1-1; D uncertain. The material was peripheral blood, obtained on day 0 of MenACWY control vaccination. The DNA for the CDR3 is TGTGCCAGTAGGAGCGAACATGGTTTGCGTGCTGAAGCTTTCTTT. This translates into CASRSEHGLRAEAFF. Full variable domain (remainder filled in from reference TRBV19 and TRBJ1-1): DGGITQSPKYLFRKEGQNVTLSCEQNLNHDAMYWYRQDPGQGLRLIYYSQIVNDFQKGDIAEGYSVSREKKESFPLTVTSAQKNPTAFYLCASRSEHGLRAEAFFGQGTRLTVV.